A selection of T cell receptor beta chains follows, all from one sample in a study of regulatory T cells in long-lasting Graves disease. TCRdb passed the multiplex PCR reads through MiXCR, listing each CDR3 protein once. The table includes 390,000 or so distinct CDR3 sequences, roughly 20% detected once. The specimen comprised peripheral blood mononuclear cells (PBMCs), sampled when the disease was refractory, from a patient treated with antithyroid drugs. These receptors all come from a woman aged 40 to 50 with Graves disease. Both conserved end residues are part of each CDR3. A D gene is named only where the DNA matches it firmly. Clone size is given for some rows only: seen once, a few or many times, or a class if the clone is expanded.

NA | NA | TRBJ2-5 | TRBV20-1 | TGCAGTGCTAGAGGGGAGTGGTGGGAGAGGGAGACCCAGTACTTC | CSARGEWWERETQYF
TRBD2 | many | TRBJ2-7 | TRBV28 | TGTGCCAGCAGTTCCTCTAGCGGGAGGGCCCTCGAGCAGTACTTC | CASSSSSGRALEQYF
NA | many | TRBJ2-2 | TRBV28 | TGTGCCAGCAGTTCTTTGCCCAAATGGCCCCACACCGGGGAGCTGTTTTTT | CASSSLPKWPHTGELFF
NA | NA | TRBJ2-1 | TRBV28 | TGTGCCAGCATGAGCTTCCCTGAGCAGTTCTTC | CASMSFPEQFF
NA | NA | TRBJ2-2 | TRBV27 | TGTGCCAGCAGTTTGGCCACCGGGGAGCTGTTTTTT | CASSLATGELFF
NA | NA | TRBJ2-2 | TRBV20-1 | TGCAGTGCTAGTTTTTCCCCGGGACTCCCCACCGGGGAGCTGTTTTTT | CSASFSPGLPTGELFF
TRBD1 | many | TRBJ2-5 | TRBV18 | TGTGCCAGCTCAATGGGACAGCAAGAGACCCAGTACTTC | CASSMGQQETQYF
NA | NA | TRBJ2-2 | TRBV19 | TGTGCCAGTAGTACTCGACAGAGCGGGGAGCTGTTTTTT | CASSTRQSGELFF
NA | many | TRBJ1-1 | TRBV28 | TGTGCCAGCAGTTTATTGGCAGCGAACACTGAAGCTTTCTTT | CASSLLAANTEAFF
NA | few | TRBJ2-2 | TRBV11-2 | TGTGCCAGCAGCTTAGTGGGCAAGGAGCTGTTTTTT | CASSLVGKELFF
NA | many | TRBJ2-7 | TRBV28 | TGTGCCAGCAGCCGGGCAGACACCTACGAGCAGTACTTC | CASSRADTYEQYF
NA | many | TRBJ2-7 | TRBV28 | TGTGCCAGCAGTTTACCTAACGACAGGCTACGAAACTCCTACGAGCAGTACTTC | CASSLPNDRLRNSYEQYF
TRBD1 | NA | TRBJ2-1 | TRBV11-1 | TGTGCCAGCAGCCTAGGCCGGGGGACAGGGGTCCTGGATGAGCAGTTCTTC | CASSLGRGTGVLDEQFF
NA | NA | TRBJ1-1 | TRBV7-9 | TGTGCCAGCAGCTCCGGGACCACCGGGAACACTGAAGCTTTCTTT | CASSSGTTGNTEAFF
NA | many | TRBJ2-5 | TRBV19 | TGTGCCAGTAGTATGGCGATCGAGGCGGAGACCCAGTACTTC | CASSMAIEAETQYF
NA | many | TRBJ2-7 | TRBV20-1 | TGCAGTGCTAGACGGGGTGGCGGTACCTACGAGCAGTACTTC | CSARRGGGTYEQYF
NA | NA | TRBJ2-7 | TRBV7-7 | TGTGCTAGCAGCTCCGGAACAGGGATGTACGAGCAGTACTTC | CASSSGTGMYEQYF
TRBD1 | many | TRBJ2-7 | TRBV28 | TGTGCCAGCAGATACCGTGGGACAGGTGCTTACGAGCAGTACTTC | CASRYRGTGAYEQYF
NA | NA | TRBJ2-2 | TRBV3-1 | TGTGCCAGCAGTCCGTTATTTAGTAGGGGCACCGGGGAGCTGTTTTTT | CASSPLFSRGTGELFF
NA | few | TRBJ2-7 | TRBV5-1 | TGCGCCAGCAGCTTGGTGCCAGCCTACGAGCAGTACTTC | CASSLVPAYEQYF
NA | few | TRBJ2-7 | TRBV7-9 | TGTGCCAGCAGCTTATTTTCCGAGCAGTACTTC | CASSLFSEQYF
TRBD2 | NA | TRBJ2-1 | TRBV10-3 | TGTGCCATCAGTGAAGGGAGGTTATCGGGAGGGCCGTCCTACAATGAGCAGTTCTTC | CAISEGRLSGGPSYNEQFF
TRBD2 | many | TRBJ2-5 | TRBV27 | TGTGCCAGCAGTTACGGGAGGGTTGGGGAGACCCAGTACTTC | CASSYGRVGETQYF
NA | many | TRBJ1-1 | TRBV6-5 | TGTGCCAGCAGTTACGGTTTCGAGCACACTGAAGCTTTCTTT | CASSYGFEHTEAFF
NA | NA | TRBJ2-2 | TRBV15 | TGTGCCACCAGCAGAGATACGAGTGGGGAGCTGTTTTTT | CATSRDTSGELFF
NA | many | TRBJ2-7 | TRBV28 | TGTGTCAGCTCGCAAGCAGGGCCTTCCTACGAGCAGTACTTC | CVSSQAGPSYEQYF
TRBD2 | once | TRBJ2-7 | TRBV5-6 | TGTGCCAGCAGCCAAGATTTGACTAGCGGGGGATATCCTTCCTACGAGCAGTACTTC | CASSQDLTSGGYPSYEQYF
NA | many | TRBJ1-5 | TRBV10-1 | TGCGCCAGCAGTGAGTCAAGGTGGCAGCCCCAGCATTTT | CASSESRWQPQHF
TRBD1 | many | TRBJ1-2 | TRBV28 | TGTGCCAGCAGTGGACAGGGGATTTTTTATGGCTACACCTTC | CASSGQGIFYGYTF
NA | medium-sized | TRBJ2-7 | TRBV2 | TGTGCCAGCACCCCTCTGGGGGGCGGGTACGAGCAGTACTTC | CASTPLGGGYEQYF
TRBD2 | few | TRBJ2-1 | TRBV6-2/TRBV6-3 | TGTGCCAGCAGGGCAATGAAAATAGCGGGAGGGCACAATGAGCAGTTCTTC | CASRAMKIAGGHNEQFF
NA | few | TRBJ2-2 | TRBV7-8 | TGTGCCAGCAGCTTATGGGGCATGAACACCGGGGAGCTGTTTTTT | CASSLWGMNTGELFF
NA | many | TRBJ1-1 | TRBV28 | TGTGCCACCCGTCGGGGGCGGGACACTGAAGCTTTCTTT | CATRRGRDTEAFF
NA | many | TRBJ2-7 | TRBV2 | TGTGCCAGCAGTGAAGAGGCGGGGACAACCTACGAGCAGTACTTC | CASSEEAGTTYEQYF
TRBD1 | many | TRBJ1-2 | TRBV10-2 | TGCGCCAGCAGCCCGGACAGGGGGTATAACTATGGCTACACCTTC | CASSPDRGYNYGYTF
NA | NA | TRBJ2-7 | TRBV6-2/TRBV6-3 | TGTGCCAGCAGTTACCGCCTACAGGGCAGGGACGAGCAGTACTTC | CASSYRLQGRDEQYF
NA | NA | TRBJ1-6 | TRBV5-1 | TGCGCCAGCAGTTCAGGGGTCTCCTATAATTCACCCCTCCACTTT | CASSSGVSYNSPLHF
NA | many | TRBJ2-5 | TRBV15 | TGTGCCACCAACAACGAGACCCAGTACTTC | CATNNETQYF
TRBD1 | NA | TRBJ1-5 | TRBV20-1 | TGCAGTGCTAGTAGAGCGACAGGGTCTCAGCCCCAGCATTTT | CSASRATGSQPQHF
TRBD1 | NA | TRBJ2-7 | TRBV20-1 | TGCAGTGCCGACGATGGGACAGGGCAACTGCGCCCTACCTACGAGCAGTACTTC | CSADDGTGQLRPTYEQYF
TRBD2 | many | TRBJ2-1 | TRBV6-1 | TGTGCCAGCAGTGAATTTGCGGGAGGGTCCAATGAGCAGTTCTTC | CASSEFAGGSNEQFF
TRBD1 | many | TRBJ2-7 | TRBV2 | TGTGCCAGCAGCTTTTCCCCGGGACAGGGGGTTCCCTACGAGCAGTACTTC | CASSFSPGQGVPYEQYF
TRBD2 | NA | TRBJ2-1 | TRBV12-3/TRBV12-4 | TGTGCCAGCAGTCTCCTTGCAGGGACTAGCGGGAGGGGGAATGAGCAGTTCTTC | CASSLLAGTSGRGNEQFF
NA | few | TRBJ2-7 | TRBV25-1 | TGTGCCAGCAGTGAATTTATGGGACATCGGTCCTACGAGCAGTACTTC | CASSEFMGHRSYEQYF
NA | NA | TRBJ2-4 | TRBV28 | TGTGCCAGCAATCGGGGGCAGACCAAAAACATTCAGTACTTC | CASNRGQTKNIQYF